This TCR beta chain is drawn from a study of radiation and T cells in renal cell carcinoma. Points from the study as a whole: From baseline, blood top tumor clonotypes peaked at 2 weeks post-radiation. Baseline intratumoral clonotype presence is unknown without pretreatment biopsies.

The CDR3 is made up of 15 amino acids. The V segment lost 2 bases and the J segment 3 bases; nucleotides outside the gene matches: 3. In germline, CDR1 is SGHRS, CDR2 YFSETQ. Concerning this clone: The antigen remains undetermined.

Indicated time point: blood 2 weeks post-SBRT. Treatment noted: 15 Gy SBRT to primary tumor, nephrectomy 4 weeks later. Blood was sampled at baseline, 2 weeks and 4 weeks after SBRT. Clear cell pathology was present in this patient's renal cell carcinoma. The protocol was immunoSEQ multiplex PCR, while the TCRdb copy is restricted to in-frame clones and leaves out a portion. The top ten hold about 6.8% of the sample, which has about 58,000 clones, roughly four fifths seen once. This chain uses TRBV5-1 with TRBJ2-2; 8 bases fit TRBD2. The starting material was blood, obtained from a patient whose treatment included radiotherapy and nephrectomy. The receptor was isolated from a man aged 60 to 69 with renal cell carcinoma. CDR3 protein: CASSFYGGDTGELFF. CDR3 DNA sequence: TGCGCCAGCAGCTTTTACGGGGGGGACACCGGGGAGCTGTTTTTT. Full variable domain (remainder filled in from reference TRBV5-1 and TRBJ2-2): KAGVTQTPRYLIKTRGQQVTLSCSPISGHRSVSWYQQTPGQGLQFLFEYFSETQRNKGNFPGRFSGRQFSNSRSEMNVSTLELGDSALYLCASSFYGGDTGELFFGEGSRLTVL.